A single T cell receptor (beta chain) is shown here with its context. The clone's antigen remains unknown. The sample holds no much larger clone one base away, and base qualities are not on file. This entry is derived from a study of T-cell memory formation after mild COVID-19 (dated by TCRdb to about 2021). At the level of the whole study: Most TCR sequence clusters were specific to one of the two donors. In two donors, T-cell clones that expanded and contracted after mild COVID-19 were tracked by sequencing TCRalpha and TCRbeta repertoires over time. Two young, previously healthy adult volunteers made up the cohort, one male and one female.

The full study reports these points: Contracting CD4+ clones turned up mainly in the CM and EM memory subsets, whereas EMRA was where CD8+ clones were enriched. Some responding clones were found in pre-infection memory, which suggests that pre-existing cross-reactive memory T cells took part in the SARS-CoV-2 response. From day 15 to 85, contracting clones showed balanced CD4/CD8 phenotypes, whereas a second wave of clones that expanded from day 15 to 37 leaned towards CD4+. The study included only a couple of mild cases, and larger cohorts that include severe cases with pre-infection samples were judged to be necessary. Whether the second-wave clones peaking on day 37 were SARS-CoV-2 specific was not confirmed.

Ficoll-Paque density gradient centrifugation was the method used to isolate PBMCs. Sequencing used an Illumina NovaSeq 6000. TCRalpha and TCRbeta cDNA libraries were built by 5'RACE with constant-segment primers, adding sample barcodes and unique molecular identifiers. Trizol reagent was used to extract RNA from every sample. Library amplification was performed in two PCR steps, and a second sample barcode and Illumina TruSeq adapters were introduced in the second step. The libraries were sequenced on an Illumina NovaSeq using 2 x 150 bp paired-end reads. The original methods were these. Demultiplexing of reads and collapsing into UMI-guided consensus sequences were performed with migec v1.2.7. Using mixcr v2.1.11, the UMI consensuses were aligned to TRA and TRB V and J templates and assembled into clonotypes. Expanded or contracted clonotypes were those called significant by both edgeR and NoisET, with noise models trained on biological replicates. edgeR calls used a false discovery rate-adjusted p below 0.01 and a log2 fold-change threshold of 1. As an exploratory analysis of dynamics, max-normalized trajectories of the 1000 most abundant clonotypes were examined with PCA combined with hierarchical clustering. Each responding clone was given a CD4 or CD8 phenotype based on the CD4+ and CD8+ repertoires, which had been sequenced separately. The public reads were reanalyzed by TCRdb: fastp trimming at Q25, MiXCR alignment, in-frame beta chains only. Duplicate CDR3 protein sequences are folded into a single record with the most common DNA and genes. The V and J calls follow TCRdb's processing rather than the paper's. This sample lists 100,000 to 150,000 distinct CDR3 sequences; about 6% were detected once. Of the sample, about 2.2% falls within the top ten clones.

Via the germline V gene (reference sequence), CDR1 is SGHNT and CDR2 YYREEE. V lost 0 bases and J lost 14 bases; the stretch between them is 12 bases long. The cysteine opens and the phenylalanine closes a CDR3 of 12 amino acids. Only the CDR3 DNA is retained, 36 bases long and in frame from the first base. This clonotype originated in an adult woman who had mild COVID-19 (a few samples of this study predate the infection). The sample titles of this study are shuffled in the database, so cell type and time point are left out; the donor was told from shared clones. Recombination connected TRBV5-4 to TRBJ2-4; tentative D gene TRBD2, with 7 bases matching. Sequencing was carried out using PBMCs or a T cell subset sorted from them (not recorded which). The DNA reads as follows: TGTGCCAGCAGCTTGGATGGGAGGGGGGAGTACTTC. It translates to CASSLDGRGEYF.